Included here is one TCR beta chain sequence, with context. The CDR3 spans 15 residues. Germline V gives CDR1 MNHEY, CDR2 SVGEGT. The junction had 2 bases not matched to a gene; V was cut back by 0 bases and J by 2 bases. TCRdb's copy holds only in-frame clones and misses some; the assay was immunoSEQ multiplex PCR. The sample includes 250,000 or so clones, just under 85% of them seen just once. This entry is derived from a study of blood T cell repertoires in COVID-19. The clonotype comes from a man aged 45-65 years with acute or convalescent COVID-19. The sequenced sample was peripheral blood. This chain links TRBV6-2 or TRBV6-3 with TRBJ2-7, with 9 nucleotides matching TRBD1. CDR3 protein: CASSYSYRGPYEQYF. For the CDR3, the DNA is TGTGCCAGCAGTTACTCGTACAGGGGGCCCTACGAGCAGTACTTC.